The 28 T cell receptor beta chains below all came from one sample that was sequenced in a study of OX40 agonist ivuxolimab in advanced cancers. TCRdb's table, derived via immunoSEQ multiplex PCR, lists solely in-frame clones and lacks some. The sample contains 55,000 to 80,000 clones, around 86% of which appear only once. The starting material was CD4+ or CD8+ T cells sorted from blood, obtained in a trial of the OX40 agonist ivuxolimab. The receptor source for this set is an adult with an advanced solid tumor such as melanoma, head and neck, liver or kidney cancer.

The rearrangement links TRBV11-2 to TRBJ1-2, with 9 bases identical to TRBD1. The V segment lost 5 bases and the J segment 2 bases; nucleotides outside the gene matches: 3. Germline V CDR1 and CDR2: SGHAT, FQNNGV. This CDR3 has 14 amino acids. This chain's CDR3 is CASSLGQGNYGYTF. Here the CDR3 DNA reads TGTGCCAGCAGCCTCGGACAGGGGAACTATGGCTACACCTTC.

The chain combines TRBV28 with TRBJ1-1; 7 nucleotides agree with TRBD1. Germline CDR1 reads MDHEN; CDR2 reads SYDVKM. Trimming took 1 base from V and 4 from J; bases not matched to a gene: 6. The CDR3 covers 15 residues. The CDR3 coding sequence is TGTGCCAGCAGTTTATCCCCTCAGGGGGTCACTGAAGCTTTCTTT. This codes for CASSLSPQGVTEAFF.

This clone was counted between two and nine times. The rearrangement uses TRBV9 and TRBJ1-5; D not resolved. V was shortened by 3 bases and J by 0 bases, with 10 bases between the two germline ends. There are 15 residues in the CDR3. The germline V gene has CDR1 SGDLS and CDR2 YYNGEE. The CDR3 DNA is TGTGCCAGCAGCGCCGGCTGGGGTAGCAATCAGCCCCAGCATTTT. Protein sequence: CASSAGWGSNQPQHF.

The V and J genes are TRBV6-1 and TRBJ2-7; D is undetermined. The CDR3 is 15 residues long. The germline V and J ends were trimmed by 1 base and 3 bases, with 13 bases remaining between them. Germline CDR1 is MNHNS and CDR2 is SASEGT. CDR3 nucleotides: TGTGCCAGCAGTGAAGTTTTCGGGCCGAGCTACGAGCAGTACTTC. Protein product: CASSEVFGPSYEQYF.

This chain uses TRBV15 with TRBJ2-5; D gene ambiguous. V shed 3 bases and J shed 4 bases, with 15 bases lying between them. Germline CDR1 and CDR2: LNHNV and YYDKDF (reference sequence). There are 15 residues in the CDR3. Here the CDR3 reads CATSSPPARAETQYF. The DNA of the CDR3 is TGTGCCACCAGCAGTCCCCCCGCTAGGGCAGAGACCCAGTACTTC.

This clone was observed a single time. The chain links TRBV30 to TRBJ2-5; 8 positions agree with TRBD1. J was trimmed by 5 bases and V by 0 bases; bases with no gene match: 8. This CDR3 is 15 amino acids long. Germline CDR1 is GTSNPN and CDR2 is SVGIG (reference sequence). The DNA for the CDR3 is TGTGCCTGGAGTGTACCAGGGGGCGGTGGGGAGACCCAGTACTTC. This translates into CAWSVPGGGGETQYF.

This clone has just one count. The chain recombines TRBV2 with TRBJ1-2; TRBD1 aligns across 7 bases. J gave up 3 bases and V 6 bases, and 4 bases lay outside the gene matches. CDR3 length: 13 amino acids. The germline gives CDR1 SNHLY, CDR2 FYNNEI. CDR3: CASSYGQDYGYTF. CDR3 bases: TGTGCCAGCAGCTACGGACAGGACTATGGCTACACCTTC. The full variable domain, completed using reference TRBV2 and TRBJ1-2, is EPEVTQTPSHQVTQMGQEVILRCVPISNHLYFYWYRQILGQKVEFLVSFYNNEISEKSEIFDDQFSVERPDGSNFTLKIRSTKLEDSAMYFCASSYGQDYGYTFGSGTRLTVV.

The chain joins TRBV11-2 to TRBJ1-2, with D possibly matching TRBD1 (6 bases). The CDR3 totals 15 residues. Trimming took off 0 bases at V and 6 bases at J, with 14 bases between the two ends. CDR1 is SGHAT, CDR2 FQNNGV, per germline. CDR3 nucleotides: TGTGCCAGCAGCTTAGAAGTCGCAGGGGCGAATGGCTACACCTTC. It translates to CASSLEVAGANGYTF.

CDR3: CATSRGYDGPQHF. CDR3 DNA sequence: TGTGCCACCAGCAGAGGGTACGACGGGCCCCAGCATTTT. The chain uses TRBV15 and TRBJ1-5; D gene unclear. Trimming left V 1 base short and J 9 bases short, with 10 bases between. This CDR3 spans 13 amino acids. Looked up from germline, CDR1 is LNHNV and CDR2 is YYDKDF (reference sequence).

The V call is TRBV4-1, the J call TRBJ2-7; 8 bases match TRBD1. J lost 8 bases, V lost 1 base, and 4 bases had no gene match. Germline V CDR1 and CDR2: MGHRA, YSYEKL. The CDR3 runs 13 residues. CDR3 residues: CASSQAGTGKQYF. The CDR3 nucleotides read TGCGCCAGCAGCCAAGCCGGGACAGGCAAGCAGTACTTC.

This chain connects TRBV30 to TRBJ2-3; D is possibly TRBD1 (6 bases). Germline assignment: CDR1 GTSNPN and CDR2 SVGIG (reference sequence). This CDR3 region has 14 residues. V gave up 1 base and J gave up 8 bases, with 16 bases separating them. CDR3 protein: CAWSETGYRGTQYF. CDR3 coding DNA: TGTGCCTGGAGTGAAACAGGGTATCGAGGTACGCAGTATTTT.

The chain employs TRBV15 and TRBJ2-2, with 9 positions matching TRBD1. CDR3 size: 16 residues. Germline loops: CDR1 LNHNV, CDR2 YYDKDF (reference sequence). With 5 bases clipped from V and 6 bases from J, the junction kept 10 bases outside the gene matches. The CDR3 nucleotides are TGTGCCACCAGCGGAATGGAGGGACAGGGTCCCGGGGAGCTGTTTTTT. Protein: CATSGMEGQGPGELFF.

V is TRBV4-3 and J is TRBJ2-7; D perhaps matches TRBD2 (5 bases). The germline V gene encodes CDR1 LGHNA and CDR2 YSLEER. The length of the CDR3 is 15 residues. V shed 0 bases and J shed 2 bases, with 11 bases lying between them. Here the CDR3 reads CASSQDFPTTYEQYF. The CDR3 DNA follows: TGCGCCAGCAGCCAAGACTTCCCGACTACCTACGAGCAGTACTTC.

The chain joins TRBV6-1 to TRBJ1-4; no clear D. This CDR3 is 12 amino acids long. The V end was cut by 4 bases, the J end by 7 bases, with 7 bases between. Germline CDR1 MNHNS, CDR2 SASEGT. CDR3 protein: CASSVYLEKLFF. The DNA for the CDR3 is TGTGCCAGCAGTGTGTATCTTGAAAAACTGTTTTTT.

The chain carries TRBV10-3 and TRBJ2-6; no clear D. Germline V lookup: CDR1 ENHRY, CDR2 SYGVKD. This CDR3 spans 13 amino acids. The germline V and J ends were trimmed by 5 bases and 4 bases, with 6 bases remaining between them. The CDR3 DNA follows: TGTGCCATCAGTAAGGGCGGGGCCAACGTCCTGACTTTC. This codes for CAISKGGANVLTF.

The chain uses TRBV4-1 and TRBJ1-4; 9 bases match TRBD1. Germline V gene lookup returns CDR1 MGHRA and CDR2 YSYEKL. V lost 0 bases, J lost 5 bases, and 4 bases stayed unmatched. The CDR3 loop spans 16 amino acids. Here the CDR3 reads CASSQDSGTGNEKLFF. Written as DNA, the CDR3 is TGCGCCAGCAGCCAAGATTCCGGGACAGGGAATGAAAAACTGTTTTTT.

The chain has TRBV11-2 and TRBJ2-5; D is ambiguous. The length of the CDR3 is 15 residues. V lost 1 base and J lost 4, with 13 bases in between. CDR1 is SGHAT and CDR2 is FQNNGV in the germline V gene. CDR3 amino acids: CASSLALGLRETQYF. The CDR3, as DNA: TGTGCCAGCAGCTTAGCTTTAGGGTTGCGAGAGACCCAGTACTTC.

V and J are TRBV9 and TRBJ2-7, with TRBD2 matching over 8 bases. V was pared by 3 bases and J by 5 bases, with 10 bases of the junction left unmatched. This CDR3 has 15 residues. The germline CDR1 and CDR2 sequences are SGDLS and YYNGEE. CDR3 in DNA: TGTGCCAGCAGCGCGGAACCCCGGGAGGGCCACGAGCAGTACTTC. Encoded protein: CASSAEPREGHEQYF.

The chain employs TRBV19 and TRBJ1-5, with 8 bases fitting TRBD1. This CDR3 contains 15 residues. The trim removed 8 bases at V and 0 bases at J, leaving 6 bases unmatched. Germline CDR1 and CDR2: LNHDA and SQIVND (reference sequence). The CDR3 sequence is CASSTGDHSNQPQHF. In nucleotides, the CDR3 is TGTGCCAGTTCGACAGGGGACCATAGCAATCAGCCCCAGCATTTT.

This chain joins TRBV6-5 and TRBJ1-6; tentative D call: TRBD1 (5 bases). This CDR3 region has 15 residues. The V and J ends lost 2 bases and 7 bases respectively, with 12 bases between them. Germline CDR1 reads MNHEY; CDR2 reads SVGAGI. This chain's CDR3 is CASSYSGTRNSPLHF. The CDR3 DNA sequence: TGTGCCAGCAGTTACAGTGGGACCCGCAATTCACCCCTCCACTTT.

This chain links TRBV18 with TRBJ1-1; D not resolved. The length of the CDR3 is 13 residues. V was trimmed by 6 bases and J by 1 base, leaving 9 bases between them. The germline CDR1 and CDR2 sequences are KGHSH and LQKENI. This CDR3 is CASSAIENTEAFF. The CDR3 DNA sequence: TGTGCCAGCTCGGCTATCGAGAACACTGAAGCTTTCTTT.

As for this clone: One end of the junction is discordant with germline, which a read error may explain. The chain uses TRBV7-9 and TRBJ1-2; D ambiguous. The CDR3 has 11 residues. Germline V lookup: CDR1 SEHNR, CDR2 FQNEAQ (reference sequence). CDR3 DNA: TGTGCCAGCAGCTCCCATGACGAGTTCAACTTC. Encoded protein: CASSSHDEFNF.

The rearrangement links TRBV9 to TRBJ2-2; 7 bases match TRBD1. V gave up 6 bases and J gave up 1 base; unmatched junction bases: 12. Germline CDR1 reads SGDLS; CDR2 reads YYNGEE. The CDR3 loop spans 17 amino acids. The CDR3 nucleotides are TGTGCCAGCAAGGCTGGACAAGGGGGCCTGAACACCGGGGAGCTGTTTTTT. This encodes CASKAGQGGLNTGELFF.

This chain joins TRBV5-6 and TRBJ1-4; 8 bases align to TRBD1. The germline V gene encodes CDR1 SGHDT and CDR2 YYEEEE. This CDR3 is 14 amino acids long. V dropped 3 bases and J dropped 6; count of bases not matched to a gene: 4. CDR3 residues: CASSSRGRDEKLFF. CDR3 DNA: TGTGCCAGCAGCTCCAGGGGGCGCGATGAAAAACTGTTTTTT.

The rearrangement joins TRBV12-5 to TRBJ2-2; D not resolved. The CDR3 is 15 residues long. The germline V gene has CDR1 LGHNT and CDR2 FRNRAP. Between the trimmed V and J ends, which lost 6 bases and 3 bases, there was a span of 14 bases. The CDR3 here is CASGPHLSHTGELFF. CDR3 coding DNA: TGTGCTAGTGGACCCCACCTGTCGCACACCGGGGAGCTGTTTTTT.

The chain carries TRBV11-2 and TRBJ2-5; D assignment may be TRBD1 or TRBD2 (5 bases each). Germline V gene lookup returns CDR1 SGHAT and CDR2 FQNNGV. The CDR3 runs 15 residues. V lost 4 bases and J lost 4, with 16 bases in between. The CDR3 DNA reads as TGTGCCAGCAGCTCATTAGGGGAGTTCGGAGAGACCCAGTACTTC. Residues: CASSSLGEFGETQYF.

This chain links TRBV18 with TRBJ1-5; 8 nucleotides align to TRBD1. This CDR3 contains 15 residues. V lost 6 bases, J lost 4 bases, and 8 bases stayed unmatched. Germline loops: CDR1 KGHSH, CDR2 LQKENI. The CDR3 sequence: CASSPGQENNQPQHF. DNA of the CDR3: TGTGCCAGCTCCCCGGGACAGGAGAATAATCAGCCCCAGCATTTT.

The chain links TRBV7-2 to TRBJ1-2; D ambiguous. The germline V gene has CDR1 SGHTA and CDR2 FQGNSA. Trimming cost V 6 bases and J 0 bases, with 11 bases left between them. The CDR3 extends over 14 amino acids. The CDR3 sequence: CASSTGRANYGYTF. CDR3 coding DNA: TGTGCCAGCAGTACTGGCCGGGCTAACTATGGCTACACCTTC.